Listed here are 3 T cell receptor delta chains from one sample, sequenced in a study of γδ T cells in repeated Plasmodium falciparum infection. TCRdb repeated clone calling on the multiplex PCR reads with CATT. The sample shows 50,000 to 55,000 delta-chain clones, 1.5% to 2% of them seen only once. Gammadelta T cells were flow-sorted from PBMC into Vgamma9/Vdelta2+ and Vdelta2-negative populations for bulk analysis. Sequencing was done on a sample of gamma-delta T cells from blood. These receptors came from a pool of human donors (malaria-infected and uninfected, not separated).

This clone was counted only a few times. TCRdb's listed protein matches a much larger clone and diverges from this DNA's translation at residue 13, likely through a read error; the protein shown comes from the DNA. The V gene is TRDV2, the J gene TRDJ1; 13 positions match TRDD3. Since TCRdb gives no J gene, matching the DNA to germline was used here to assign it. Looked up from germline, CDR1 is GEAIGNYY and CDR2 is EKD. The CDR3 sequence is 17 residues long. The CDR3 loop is CACEGLGDTEYTGKLIF. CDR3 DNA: TGTGCCTGTGAAGGACTGGGGGATACGGAGTACACCGGTAAACTCATCTTT.

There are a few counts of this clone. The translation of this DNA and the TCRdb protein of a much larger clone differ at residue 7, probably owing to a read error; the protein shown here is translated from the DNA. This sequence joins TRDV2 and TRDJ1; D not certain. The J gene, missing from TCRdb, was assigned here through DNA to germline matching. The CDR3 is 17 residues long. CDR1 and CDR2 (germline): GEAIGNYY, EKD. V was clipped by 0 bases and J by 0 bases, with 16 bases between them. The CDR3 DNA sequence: TGTGCCTGTGACACCGTGAGACAGCCAGACCACACCGATAAACTCATCTTT. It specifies CACDTVRQPDHTDKLIF.

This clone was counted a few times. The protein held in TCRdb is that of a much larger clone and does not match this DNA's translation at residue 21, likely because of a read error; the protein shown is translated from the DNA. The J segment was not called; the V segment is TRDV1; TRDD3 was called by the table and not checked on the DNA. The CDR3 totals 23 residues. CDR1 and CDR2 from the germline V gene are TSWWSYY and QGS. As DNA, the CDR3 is TGTGCTCTTGGGGCGATGGCCTTCCTCCATTTCACTGGGGGTCCCGCTTTGACAGCACAACACTTCTTT. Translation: CALGAMAFLHFTGGPALTAQHFF.